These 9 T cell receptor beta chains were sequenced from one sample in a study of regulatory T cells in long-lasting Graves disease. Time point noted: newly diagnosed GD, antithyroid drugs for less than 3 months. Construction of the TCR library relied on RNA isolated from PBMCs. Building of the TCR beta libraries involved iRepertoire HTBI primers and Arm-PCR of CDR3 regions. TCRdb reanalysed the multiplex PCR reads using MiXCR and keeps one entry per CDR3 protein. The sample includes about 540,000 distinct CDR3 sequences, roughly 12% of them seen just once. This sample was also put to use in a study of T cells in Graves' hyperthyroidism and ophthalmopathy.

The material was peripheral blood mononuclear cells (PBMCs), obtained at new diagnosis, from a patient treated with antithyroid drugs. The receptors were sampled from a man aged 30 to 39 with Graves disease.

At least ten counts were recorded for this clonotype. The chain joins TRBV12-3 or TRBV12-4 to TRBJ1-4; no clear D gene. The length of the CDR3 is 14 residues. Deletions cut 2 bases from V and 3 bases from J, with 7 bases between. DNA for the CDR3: TGTGCCAGCAGTTTACGGGGTTCTAATGAAAAACTGTTTTTT. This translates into CASSLRGSNEKLFF.

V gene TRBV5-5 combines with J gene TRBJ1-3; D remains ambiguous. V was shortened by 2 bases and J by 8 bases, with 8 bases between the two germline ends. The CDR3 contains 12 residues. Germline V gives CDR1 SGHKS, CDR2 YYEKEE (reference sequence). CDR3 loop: CASSLAEDTIYF. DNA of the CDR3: TGTGCCAGCAGCTTAGCGGAGGACACCATATATTTT.

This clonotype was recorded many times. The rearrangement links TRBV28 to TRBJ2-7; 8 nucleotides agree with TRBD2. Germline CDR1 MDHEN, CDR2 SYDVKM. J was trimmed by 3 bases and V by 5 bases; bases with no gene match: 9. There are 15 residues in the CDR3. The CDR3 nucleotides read TGTGCCAGCAGTCCCGGAGCGGGAGCTAGCTACGAGCAGTACTTC. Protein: CASSPGAGASYEQYF. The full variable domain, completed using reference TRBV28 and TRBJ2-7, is DVKVTQSSRYLVKRTGEKVFLECVQDMDHENMFWYRQDPGLGLRLIYFSYDVKMKEKGDIPEGYSVSREKKERFSLILESASTNQTSMYLCASSPGAGASYEQYFGPGTRLTVT.

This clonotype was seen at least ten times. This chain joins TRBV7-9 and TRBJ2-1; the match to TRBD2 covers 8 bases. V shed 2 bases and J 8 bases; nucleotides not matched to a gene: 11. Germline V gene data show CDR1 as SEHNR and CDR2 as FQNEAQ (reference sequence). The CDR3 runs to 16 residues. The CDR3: CASSLKSREGYHEQFF. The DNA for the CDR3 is TGTGCCAGCAGCTTAAAGTCTCGGGAGGGGTACCATGAGCAGTTCTTC. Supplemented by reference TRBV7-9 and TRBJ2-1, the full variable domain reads DTGVSQNPRHKITKRGQNVTFRCDPISEHNRLYWYRQTLGQGPEFLTYFQNEAQLEKSRLLSDRFSAERPKGSFSTLEIQRTEQGDSAMYLCASSLKSREGYHEQFFGPGTRLTVL.

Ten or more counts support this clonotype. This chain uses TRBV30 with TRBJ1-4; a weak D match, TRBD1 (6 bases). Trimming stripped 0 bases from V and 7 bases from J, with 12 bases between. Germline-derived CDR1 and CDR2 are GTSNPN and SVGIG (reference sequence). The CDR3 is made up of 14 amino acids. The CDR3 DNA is TGTGCCTGGAGTGTAGGGGGTAATCGTGAAAAACTGTTTTTT. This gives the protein CAWSVGGNREKLFF.

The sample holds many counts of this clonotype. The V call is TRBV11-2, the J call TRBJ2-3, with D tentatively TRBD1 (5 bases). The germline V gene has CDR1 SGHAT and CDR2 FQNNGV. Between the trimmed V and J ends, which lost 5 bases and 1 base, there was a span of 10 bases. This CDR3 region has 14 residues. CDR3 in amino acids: CASSTGPGTDTQYF. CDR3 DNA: TGTGCCAGCAGCACAGGCCCCGGCACAGATACGCAGTATTTT. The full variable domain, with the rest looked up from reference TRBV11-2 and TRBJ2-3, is EAGVAQSPRYKIIEKRQSVAFWCNPISGHATLYWYQQILGQGPKLLIQFQNNGVVDDSQLPKDRFSAERLKGVDSTLKIQPAKLEDSAVYLCASSTGPGTDTQYFGPGTRLTVL.

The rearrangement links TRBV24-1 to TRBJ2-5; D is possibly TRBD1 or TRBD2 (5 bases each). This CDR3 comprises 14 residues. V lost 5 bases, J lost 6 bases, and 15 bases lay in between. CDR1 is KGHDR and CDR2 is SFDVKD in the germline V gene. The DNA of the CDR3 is TGTGCCACCAGTGCCCCCGGGGCCGTGAAGACCCAGTACTTC. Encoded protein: CATSAPGAVKTQYF.

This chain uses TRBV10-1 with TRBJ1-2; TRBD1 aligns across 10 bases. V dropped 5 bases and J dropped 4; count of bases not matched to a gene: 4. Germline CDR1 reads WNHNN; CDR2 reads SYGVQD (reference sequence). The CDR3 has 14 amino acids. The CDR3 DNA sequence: TGCGCCAGCAGTTCGGACAGGGGGATCTATGGCTACACCTTC. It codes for CASSSDRGIYGYTF.

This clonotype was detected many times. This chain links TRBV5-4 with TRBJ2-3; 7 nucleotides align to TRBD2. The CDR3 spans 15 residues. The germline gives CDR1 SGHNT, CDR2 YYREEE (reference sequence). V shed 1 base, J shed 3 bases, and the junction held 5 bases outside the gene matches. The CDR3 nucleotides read TGTGCCAGCAGCTTGAAAAAAGCGGGGACAGATACGCAGTATTTT. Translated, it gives CASSLKKAGTDTQYF.